One and the same sample provided the 3 T cell receptor beta chains below, sequenced in a study of graft-versus-host responses after intestinal transplantation. The protocol was immunoSEQ multiplex PCR, while the TCRdb copy is restricted to in-frame clones and leaves out a portion. The data hold approximately 20,000 clones, with 89% observed a single time. Here the sequenced sample was PBMCs, taken 65 to 70 days after intestinal transplantation. The receptors here all came from a human patient who received an intestinal transplant, so some T cells may come from the graft donor.

The V gene is TRBV19, the J gene TRBJ1-2; D call uncertain. The germline V gene encodes CDR1 LNHDA and CDR2 SQIVND (reference sequence). CDR3 size: 16 residues. Trimming shortened V by 6 bases and J by 5 bases, and 22 bases separated the two germline ends. The CDR3 region has the DNA TGTGCCAGTAGCCCCTCGCCATTAGAAGGGATGTATGGCTACACCTTC. This encodes CASSPSPLEGMYGYTF. The variable domain in full, completed from reference TRBV19 and TRBJ1-2, reads DGGITQSPKYLFRKEGQNVTLSCEQNLNHDAMYWYRQDPGQGLRLIYYSQIVNDFQKGDIAEGYSVSREKKESFPLTVTSAQKNPTAFYLCASSPSPLEGMYGYTFGSGTRLTVV.

The chain recombines TRBV11-2 with TRBJ2-1; 8 nucleotides agree with TRBD2. Germline V gene data show CDR1 as SGHAT and CDR2 as FQNNGV. CDR3 size: 15 residues. The trim removed 2 bases at V and 8 bases at J, leaving 8 bases unmatched. DNA for the CDR3: TGTGCCAGCAGCTTACAGCGGGGGCCCATGGATGAGCAGTTCTTC. It is translated as CASSLQRGPMDEQFF.

This chain links TRBV7-9 with TRBJ1-1; no clear D. Between the trimmed V and J ends, which lost 8 bases and 6 bases, there was a span of 19 bases. This CDR3 spans 14 amino acids. Germline V gene sequence: CDR1 SEHNR, CDR2 FQNEAQ (reference sequence). The CDR3 reads CASRPDSLAAEAFF. CDR3 nucleotide sequence: TGTGCCAGCCGACCCGACTCCCTGGCGGCTGAAGCTTTCTTT. Filled out from reference TRBV7-9 and TRBJ1-1, the complete variable domain reads DTGVSQNPRHKITKRGQNVTFRCDPISEHNRLYWYRQTLGQGPEFLTYFQNEAQLEKSRLLSDRFSAERPKGSFSTLEIQRTEQGDSAMYLCASRPDSLAAEAFFGQGTRLTVV.